This TCR beta chain is drawn from a study of blood T cell repertoires in COVID-19. In the original workflow: Scientists estimated how many nucleated cells there were by amplifying reference gene primers. Profiling relied on immunoSEQ multiplex PCR, and the TCRdb table lists in-frame clones only, not all of them. Clone size and V and J calls were adopted from that table, with D and trimming inferred from the DNA. The sample contains about 50,000 clones, 86% of which appear only once. Germline CDR1 reads MDHEN; CDR2 reads SYDVKM. V dropped 5 bases and J dropped 4 bases, with 18 bases sitting between them. CDR3 length: 15 residues.

V is TRBV28 and J is TRBJ2-7; D is perhaps TRBD1 (9 bases). The sequenced material came from peripheral blood. This TCR was recovered from a woman older than 75 with COVID-19, enrolled during active disease. The CDR3 sequence is CASSPGGTGRYEQYF. CDR3 bases: TGTGCCAGCAGTCCGGGAGGGACAGGGAGATACGAGCAGTACTTC.